The present T cell receptor beta chain was sequenced within a study of radiotherapy plus CTLA-4 blockade in lung cancer (dated by TCRdb to 2016 to 2019). Background for the entire study: Objective responses were observed in around 20% of enrolled patients, and disease control was achieved in around 30%. Study-level results and caveats: TCR clones derived from tumors expanded in peripheral blood after treatment with radiotherapy and ipilimumab. Early dynamic changes in blood T cell clones, together with increased serum interferon-beta after radiation, were reported as the strongest predictors of response.

A distance of 17 bases separates the germline ends of V and J, which lose 4 bases and 1 base respectively. The germline V gene sets CDR1 to MGHRA and CDR2 to YSYEKL. From the cysteine up to the phenylalanine, the CDR3 has a length of 16 residues. The CDR3 DNA has 48 bases and is translated from base 1. Focal radiation therapy combined with CTLA-4 blockade (ipilimumab) was tested in patients with chemo-refractory metastatic non-small-cell lung cancer. Libraries were made using the immunoSEQ multiplex PCR assay. TCRdb carries this immuneACCESS record with in-frame sequences only. Its versions omit some clonotypes, under half of them owing to an unresolved V gene in the studies checked, with the rest unexplained. The sample records 52,000 or so clones, about 80% of which are singletons. Roughly 6.7% of the sample belongs to the ten largest clones. This clone was seen once. Its cognate antigen has yet to be identified. The record has no base qualities; no much larger clone is one base away.

The sample in question was peripheral blood, obtained from a patient treated with radiotherapy plus ipilimumab. This clonotype was sampled from a human donor with non-small cell lung cancer whose response to radiotherapy plus ipilimumab could not be evaluated. The chain is made from TRBV4-1 and TRBJ2-7, with the D gene uncertain. The CDR3 protein sequence reads: CASSLSSTESSYEQYF. The nucleotide sequence reads TGCGCCAGCAGCCTCTCATCGACGGAGTCATCCTACGAGCAGTACTTC.